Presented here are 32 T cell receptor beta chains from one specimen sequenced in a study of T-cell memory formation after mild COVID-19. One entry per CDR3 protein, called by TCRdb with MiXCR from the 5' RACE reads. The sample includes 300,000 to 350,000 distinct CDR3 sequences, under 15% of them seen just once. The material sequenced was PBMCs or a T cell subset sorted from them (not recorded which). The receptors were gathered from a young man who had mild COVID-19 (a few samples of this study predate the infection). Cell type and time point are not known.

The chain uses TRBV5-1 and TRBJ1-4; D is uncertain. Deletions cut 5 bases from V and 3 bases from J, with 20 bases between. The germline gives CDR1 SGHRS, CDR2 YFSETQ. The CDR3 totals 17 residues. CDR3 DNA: TGCGCCAGCAGGCGCGCCGGGCGAGGTCTACCTAATGAAAAACTGTTTTTT. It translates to CASRRAGRGLPNEKLFF.

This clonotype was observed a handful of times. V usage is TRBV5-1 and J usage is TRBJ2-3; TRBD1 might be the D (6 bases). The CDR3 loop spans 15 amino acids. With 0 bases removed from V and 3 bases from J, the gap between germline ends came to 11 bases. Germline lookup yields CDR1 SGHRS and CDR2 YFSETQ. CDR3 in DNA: TGCGCCAGCAGCTTGGACCTCAGGGGAACAGATACGCAGTATTTT. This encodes CASSLDLRGTDTQYF.

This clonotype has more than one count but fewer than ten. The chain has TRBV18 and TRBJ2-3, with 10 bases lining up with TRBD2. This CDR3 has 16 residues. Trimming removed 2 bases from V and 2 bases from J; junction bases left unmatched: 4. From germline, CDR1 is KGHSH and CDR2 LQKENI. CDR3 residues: CASSPITSGATDTQYF. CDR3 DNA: TGTGCCAGCTCACCAATTACTAGCGGGGCCACAGATACGCAGTATTTT. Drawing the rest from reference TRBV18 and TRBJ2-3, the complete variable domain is NAGVMQNPRHLVRRRGQEARLRCSPMKGHSHVYWYRQLPEEGLKFMVYLQKENIIDESGMPKERFSAEFPKEGPSILRIQQVVRGDSAAYFCASSPITSGATDTQYFGPGTRLTVL.

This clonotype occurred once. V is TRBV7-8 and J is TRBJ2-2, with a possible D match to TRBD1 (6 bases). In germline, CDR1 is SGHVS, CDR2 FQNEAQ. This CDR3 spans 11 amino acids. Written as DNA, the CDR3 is TGTGCAGAGAAGGGGGCCGGGGAGCTGTTTTTT. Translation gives CAEKGAGELFF.

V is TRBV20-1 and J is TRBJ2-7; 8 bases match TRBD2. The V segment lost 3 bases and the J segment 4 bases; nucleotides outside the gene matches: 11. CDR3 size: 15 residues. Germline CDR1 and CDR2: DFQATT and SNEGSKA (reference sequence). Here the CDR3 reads CSARRSMAGGYEQYF. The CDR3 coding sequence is TGCAGTGCTAGGAGGAGTATGGCGGGGGGATACGAGCAGTACTTC.

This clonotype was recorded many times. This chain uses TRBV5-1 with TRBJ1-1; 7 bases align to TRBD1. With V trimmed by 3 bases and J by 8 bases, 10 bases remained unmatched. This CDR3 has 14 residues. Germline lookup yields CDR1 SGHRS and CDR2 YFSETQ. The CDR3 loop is CASSWLGQPSEAFF. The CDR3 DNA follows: TGCGCCAGCAGCTGGCTGGGACAGCCCTCAGAAGCTTTCTTT.

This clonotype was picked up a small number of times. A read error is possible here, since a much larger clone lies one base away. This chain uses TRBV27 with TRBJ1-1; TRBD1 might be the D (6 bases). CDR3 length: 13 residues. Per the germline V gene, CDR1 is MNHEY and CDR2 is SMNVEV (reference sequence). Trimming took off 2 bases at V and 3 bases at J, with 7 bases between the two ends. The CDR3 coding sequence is TGTGCCAGCAGTTTACAGGGGTACACTGAAGCTTTCTTT. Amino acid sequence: CASSLQGYTEAFF.

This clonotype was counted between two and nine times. DNA of the CDR3: TGTGCCAGCAGCGGCGAGGACCCCAATGAGCAGTTCTTC. It encodes CASSGEDPNEQFF. V usage is TRBV9 and J usage is TRBJ2-1; D ambiguous. The CDR3 covers 13 residues. V was cut by 3 bases and J by 6 bases, with 10 bases left in between. Germline loops: CDR1 SGDLS, CDR2 YYNGEE.

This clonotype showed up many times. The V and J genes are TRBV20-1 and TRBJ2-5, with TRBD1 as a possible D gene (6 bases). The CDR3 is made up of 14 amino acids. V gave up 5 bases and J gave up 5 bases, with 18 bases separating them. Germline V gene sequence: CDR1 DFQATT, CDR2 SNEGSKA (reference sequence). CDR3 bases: TGCAGTGCTCCCGGACAGCTCTTGGGGGAGACCCAGTACTTC. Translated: CSAPGQLLGETQYF.

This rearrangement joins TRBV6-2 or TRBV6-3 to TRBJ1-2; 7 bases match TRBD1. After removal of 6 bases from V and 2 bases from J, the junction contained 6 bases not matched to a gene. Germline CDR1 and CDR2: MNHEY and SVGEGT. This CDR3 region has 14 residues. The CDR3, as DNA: TGTGCCAGCAGCTTTGAGGGGGCGAACTATGGCTACACCTTC. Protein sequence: CASSFEGANYGYTF.

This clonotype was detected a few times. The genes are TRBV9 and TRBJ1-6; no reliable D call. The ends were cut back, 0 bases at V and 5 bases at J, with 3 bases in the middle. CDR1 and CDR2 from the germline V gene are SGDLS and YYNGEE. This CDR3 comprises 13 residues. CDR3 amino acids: CASSVVDNSPLHF. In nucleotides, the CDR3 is TGTGCCAGCAGCGTAGTGGATAATTCACCCCTCCACTTT.

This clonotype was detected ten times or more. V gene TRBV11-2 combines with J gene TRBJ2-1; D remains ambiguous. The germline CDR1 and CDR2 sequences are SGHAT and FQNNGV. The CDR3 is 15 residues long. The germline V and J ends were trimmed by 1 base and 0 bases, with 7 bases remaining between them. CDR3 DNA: TGTGCCAGCAGCTTAGGGCAGAGCTCCTACAATGAGCAGTTCTTC. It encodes CASSLGQSSYNEQFF.

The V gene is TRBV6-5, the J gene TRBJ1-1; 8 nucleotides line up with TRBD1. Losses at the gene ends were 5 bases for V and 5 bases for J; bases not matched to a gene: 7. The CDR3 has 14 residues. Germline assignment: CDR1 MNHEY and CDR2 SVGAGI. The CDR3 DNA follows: TGTGCCAGCAGTGCCCGGACAGGGCGGACTGAAGCTTTCTTT. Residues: CASSARTGRTEAFF.

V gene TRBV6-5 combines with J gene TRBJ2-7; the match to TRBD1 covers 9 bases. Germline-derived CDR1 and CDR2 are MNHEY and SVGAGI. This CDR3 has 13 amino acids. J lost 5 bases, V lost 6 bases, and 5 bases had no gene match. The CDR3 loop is CASRRGQGDEQYV. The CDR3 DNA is TGTGCCAGCAGGCGGGGACAGGGTGACGAGCAGTACGTC.

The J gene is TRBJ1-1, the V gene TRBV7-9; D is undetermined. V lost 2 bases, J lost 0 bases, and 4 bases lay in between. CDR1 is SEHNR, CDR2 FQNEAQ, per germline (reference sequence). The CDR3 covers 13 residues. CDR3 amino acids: CASSLLVNTEAFF. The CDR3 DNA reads TGTGCCAGCAGCTTATTGGTGAACACTGAAGCTTTCTTT.

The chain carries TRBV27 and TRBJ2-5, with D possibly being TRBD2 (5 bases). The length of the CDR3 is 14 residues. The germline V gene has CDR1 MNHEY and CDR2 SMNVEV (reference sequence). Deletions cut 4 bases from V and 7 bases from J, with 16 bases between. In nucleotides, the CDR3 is TGTGCCAGCAGTTCCAAACCGACACGGGGGACCCAGTACTTC. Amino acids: CASSSKPTRGTQYF.

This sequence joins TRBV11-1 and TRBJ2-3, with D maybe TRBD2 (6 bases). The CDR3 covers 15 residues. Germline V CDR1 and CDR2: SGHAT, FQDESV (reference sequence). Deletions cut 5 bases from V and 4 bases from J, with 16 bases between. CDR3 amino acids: CASSGRLVLADTQYF. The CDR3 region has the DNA TGTGCCAGCAGCGGCAGACTAGTTCTCGCAGATACGCAGTATTTT.

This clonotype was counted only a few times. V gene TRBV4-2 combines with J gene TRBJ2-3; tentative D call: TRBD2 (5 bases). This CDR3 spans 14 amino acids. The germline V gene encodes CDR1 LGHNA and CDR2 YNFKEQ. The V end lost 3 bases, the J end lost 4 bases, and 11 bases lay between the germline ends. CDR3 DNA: TGTGCCAGCAGCCAGCCCTCGGAGGCAGATACGCAGTATTTT. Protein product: CASSQPSEADTQYF.

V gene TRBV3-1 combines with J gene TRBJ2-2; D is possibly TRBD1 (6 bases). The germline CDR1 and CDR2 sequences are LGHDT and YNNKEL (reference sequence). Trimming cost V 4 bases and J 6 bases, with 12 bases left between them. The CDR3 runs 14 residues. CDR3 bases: TGTGCCAGCAGCCCGCGAACAGGGCCCGGGGAGCTGTTTTTT. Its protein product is CASSPRTGPGELFF. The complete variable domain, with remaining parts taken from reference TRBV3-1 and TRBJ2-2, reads DTAVSQTPKYLVTQMGNDKSIKCEQNLGHDTMYWYKQDSKKFLKIMFSYNNKELIINETVPNRFSPKSPDKAHLNLHINSLELGDSAVYFCASSPRTGPGELFFGEGSRLTVL.

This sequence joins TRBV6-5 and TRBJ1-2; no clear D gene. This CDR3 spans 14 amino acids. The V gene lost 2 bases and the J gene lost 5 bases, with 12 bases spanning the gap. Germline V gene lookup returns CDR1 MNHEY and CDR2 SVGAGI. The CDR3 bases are TGTGCCAGCAGTTACGGCCAGACCAAATATGGCTACACCTTC. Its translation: CASSYGQTKYGYTF.

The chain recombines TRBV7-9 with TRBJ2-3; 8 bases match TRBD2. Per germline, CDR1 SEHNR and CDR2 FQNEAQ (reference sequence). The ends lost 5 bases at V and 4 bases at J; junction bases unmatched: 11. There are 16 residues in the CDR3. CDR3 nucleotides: TGTGCCAGCAGCCCCGGCGGGGGGCACAGACCAGATACGCAGTATTTT. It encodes CASSPGGGHRPDTQYF.

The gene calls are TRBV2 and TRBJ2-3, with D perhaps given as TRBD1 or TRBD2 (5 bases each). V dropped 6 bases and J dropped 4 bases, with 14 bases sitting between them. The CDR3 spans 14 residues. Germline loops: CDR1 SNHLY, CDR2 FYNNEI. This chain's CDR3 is CASSGGGEADTQYF. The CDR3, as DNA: TGTGCCAGCAGCGGTGGGGGAGAGGCAGATACGCAGTATTTT.

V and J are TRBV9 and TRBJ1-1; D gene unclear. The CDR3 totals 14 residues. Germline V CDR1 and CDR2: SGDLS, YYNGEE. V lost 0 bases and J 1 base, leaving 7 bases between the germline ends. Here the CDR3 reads CASSVAGRNTEAFF. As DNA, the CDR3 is TGTGCCAGCAGCGTAGCTGGCAGGAACACTGAAGCTTTCTTT.

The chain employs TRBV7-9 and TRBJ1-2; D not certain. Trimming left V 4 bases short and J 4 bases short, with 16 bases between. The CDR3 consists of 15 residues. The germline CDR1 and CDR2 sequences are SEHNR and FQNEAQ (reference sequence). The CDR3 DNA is TGTGCCAGCAGCTACGGGAGCCCCAAGGGCTATGGCTACACCTTC. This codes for CASSYGSPKGYGYTF. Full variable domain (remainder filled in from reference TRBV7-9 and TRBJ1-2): DTGVSQNPRHKITKRGQNVTFRCDPISEHNRLYWYRQTLGQGPEFLTYFQNEAQLEKSRLLSDRFSAERPKGSFSTLEIQRTEQGDSAMYLCASSYGSPKGYGYTFGSGTRLTVV.

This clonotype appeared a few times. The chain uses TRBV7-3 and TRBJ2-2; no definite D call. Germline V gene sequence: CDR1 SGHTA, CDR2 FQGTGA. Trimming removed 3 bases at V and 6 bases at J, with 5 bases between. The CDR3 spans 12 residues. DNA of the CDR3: TGTGCCAGCAGCTTCGAGGCCGGGGAGCTGTTTTTT. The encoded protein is CASSFEAGELFF.

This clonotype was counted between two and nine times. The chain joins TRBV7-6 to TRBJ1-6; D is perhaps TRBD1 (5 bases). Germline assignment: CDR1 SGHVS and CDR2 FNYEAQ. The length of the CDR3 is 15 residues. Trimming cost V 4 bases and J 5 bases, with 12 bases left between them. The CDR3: CASSSQATNNSPLHF. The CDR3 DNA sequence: TGTGCCAGCAGCTCACAGGCGACAAATAATTCACCCCTCCACTTT.

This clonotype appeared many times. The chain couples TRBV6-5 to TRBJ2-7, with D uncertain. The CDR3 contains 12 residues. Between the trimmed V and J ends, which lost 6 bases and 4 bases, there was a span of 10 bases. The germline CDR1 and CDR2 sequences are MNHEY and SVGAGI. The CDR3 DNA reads TGTGCCAGCAGCTCACGAAAATACGAGCAGTACTTC. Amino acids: CASSSRKYEQYF.

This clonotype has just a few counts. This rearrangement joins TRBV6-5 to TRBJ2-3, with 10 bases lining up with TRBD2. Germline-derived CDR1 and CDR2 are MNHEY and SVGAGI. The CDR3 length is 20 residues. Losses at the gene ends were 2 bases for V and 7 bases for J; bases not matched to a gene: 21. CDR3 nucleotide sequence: TGTGCCAGCAGTTACGTCGGCCCTAGCGGGGGCCCCCCTCTAAAAAATACGCAGTATTTT. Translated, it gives CASSYVGPSGGPPLKNTQYF.

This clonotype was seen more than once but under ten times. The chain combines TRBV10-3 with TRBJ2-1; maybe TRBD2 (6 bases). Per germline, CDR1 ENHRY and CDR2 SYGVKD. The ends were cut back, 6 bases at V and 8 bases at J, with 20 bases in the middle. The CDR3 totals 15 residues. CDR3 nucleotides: TGTGCCATCAGCCCCCGGGACTCGAACCGCCATGAGCAGTTCTTC. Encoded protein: CAISPRDSNRHEQFF.

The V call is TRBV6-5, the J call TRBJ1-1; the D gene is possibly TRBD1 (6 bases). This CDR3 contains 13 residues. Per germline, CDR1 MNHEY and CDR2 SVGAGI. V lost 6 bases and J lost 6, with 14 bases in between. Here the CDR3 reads CASRTGGAAEAFF. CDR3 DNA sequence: TGTGCCAGCAGAACGGGGGGCGCGGCTGAAGCTTTCTTT.

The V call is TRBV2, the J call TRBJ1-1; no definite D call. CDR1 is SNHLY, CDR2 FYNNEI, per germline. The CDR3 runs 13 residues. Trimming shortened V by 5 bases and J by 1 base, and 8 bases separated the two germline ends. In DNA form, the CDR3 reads TGTGCCAGCAGTTACCAGCGGAACACTGAAGCTTTCTTT. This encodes CASSYQRNTEAFF.

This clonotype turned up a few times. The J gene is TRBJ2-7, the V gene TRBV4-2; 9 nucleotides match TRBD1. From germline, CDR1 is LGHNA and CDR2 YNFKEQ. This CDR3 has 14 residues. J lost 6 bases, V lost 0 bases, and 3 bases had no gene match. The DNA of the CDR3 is TGTGCCAGCAGCCAAGATACAGGGGGCGGCGAGCAGTACTTC. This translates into CASSQDTGGGEQYF.